A single sample is the source of the 32 T cell receptor beta chains below, sequenced in a study of persistence of HIV-infected CD4 T cells (dated by TCRdb to the early 2020s). The treatment or condition label, read with the paper, signifies: suppressive antiretroviral therapy. Lysates of CMV-infected fibroblasts were used at about 11 ug/mL for cell stimulation. Memory CD4+ T cells that did not respond, being CD40L-negative, CD69-negative and CD45RO-high, were sorted as memory populations depleted of antigen-responding cells. The immunoSEQ hsTCRB assay version 4, run in survey mode, was used to sequence TCRbeta repertoires from genomic DNA. TCRdb mirrors the immuneACCESS table, restricted to in-frame sequences. Some clones are absent from its copies; in checked studies, under half trace to an unresolved V gene, and the reason for the others is unknown. Within this sample are roughly 41,000 clones, with over 80% of them counted one time only. The top ten clonotypes cover less than 2% of the sample.

The antigens of these receptors remain unknown. The sample in question was CD4+ T cells sorted from PBMCs after roughly 19-hour stimulation, obtained from a patient who received antiretroviral therapy. Reading the label with the study, this specimen's cell subset or site is: CD40L-CD69- CD45RO-high memory CD4 T cells not responding to CMV lysate. These receptors all come from an adult man with HIV who was CMV-seropositive.

V is TRBV7-2 and J is TRBJ2-7, with D uncertain. The germline V gene has CDR1 SGHTA and CDR2 FQGNSA. The CDR3 runs to 13 residues. Deletions cut 2 bases from V and 4 bases from J, with 9 bases between. The CDR3 nucleotides are TGTGCCAGCAGCTTAAAAGCGAATTACGAGCAGTACTTC. As protein: CASSLKANYEQYF.

The CDR3, as DNA: TGTGCCAGCAGCGTCGGGACAGGGAGGGAAGATACGCAGTATTTT. It encodes CASSVGTGREDTQYF. V and J are TRBV11-3 and TRBJ2-3; TRBD1 aligns across 9 bases. The CDR3 is made up of 15 amino acids. Germline values: CDR1 SGHNT, CDR2 YENEEA. Losses at the gene ends were 5 bases for V and 5 bases for J; bases not matched to a gene: 8.

By share, this clone counts as medium-sized. The CDR3 nucleotides are TGCGCCAGCAGCTTGGACGGCACCAATCAGCCCCAGCATTTT. It codes for CASSLDGTNQPQHF. This sequence joins TRBV5-1 and TRBJ1-5; D not resolved. The germline CDR1 and CDR2 sequences are SGHRS and YFSETQ. The length of the CDR3 is 14 residues. Trimming removed 0 bases at V and 3 bases at J, with 7 bases between.

The chain combines TRBV5-1 with TRBJ2-1, with 9 bases identical to TRBD1. V trimming: 5 bases; J trimming: 5 bases; junction bases outside the gene matches: 5. In germline, CDR1 is SGHRS, CDR2 YFSETQ. CDR3 length: 14 residues. The CDR3 spells CASRGQGPNNEQFF. The CDR3 DNA sequence: TGCGCCAGCAGGGGACAGGGCCCGAACAATGAGCAGTTCTTC. The whole variable domain, filled in from reference TRBV5-1 and TRBJ2-1, reads KAGVTQTPRYLIKTRGQQVTLSCSPISGHRSVSWYQQTPGQGLQFLFEYFSETQRNKGNFPGRFSGRQFSNSRSEMNVSTLELGDSALYLCASRGQGPNNEQFFGPGTRLTVL.

This sequence joins TRBV9 and TRBJ2-1; 10 bases are shared with TRBD2. V gave up 3 bases and J gave up 6 bases; unmatched junction bases: 6. This CDR3 is built from 15 residues. Germline V gene data show CDR1 as SGDLS and CDR2 as YYNGEE. The CDR3 reads CASSGIAGGRNEQFF. The CDR3 DNA follows: TGTGCCAGCAGCGGGATAGCGGGGGGACGCAATGAGCAGTTCTTC.

The DNA for the CDR3 is TGCGCCAGCAGTTACTTCCAGGGATACGATGAAGCTTTCTTT. Protein: CASSYFQGYDEAFF. V is TRBV4-1 and J is TRBJ1-1; D possibly corresponds to TRBD1 (5 bases). The V gene's germline CDR1 is MGHRA and CDR2 YSYEKL. CDR3 size: 14 residues. Trimming stripped 6 bases from V and 7 bases from J, with 18 bases between.

The V call is TRBV27, the J call TRBJ1-1; D unclear. CDR3 size: 15 residues. The ends were cut back, 0 bases at V and 5 bases at J, with 13 bases in the middle. The germline gives CDR1 MNHEY, CDR2 SMNVEV (reference sequence). CDR3 DNA: TGTGCCAGCAGTTTATCACGAGCCGGTAGGACTGAAGCTTTCTTT. Protein product: CASSLSRAGRTEAFF.

The CDR3 protein is CASSEKVGFFSSYEQYF. CDR3 nucleotide sequence: TGTGCCAGCAGTGAAAAAGTTGGCTTTTTTAGCTCCTACGAGCAGTACTTC. The genes are TRBV6-1 and TRBJ2-7, with D hard to call. Germline V gene sequence: CDR1 MNHNS, CDR2 SASEGT. The V end was cut by 2 bases, the J end by 0 bases, with 17 bases between. The CDR3 runs 17 residues.

The chain links TRBV27 to TRBJ2-3, with TRBD2 matching over 11 bases. Germline V gene lookup returns CDR1 MNHEY and CDR2 SMNVEV (reference sequence). This CDR3 contains 19 residues. The ends lost 1 base at V and 5 bases at J; junction bases unmatched: 14. The CDR3 coding sequence is TGTGCCAGCAGTTTATTCTCCGTCACTAGCGGGGGCGGTGAAGATACGCAGTATTTT. Translating it yields CASSLFSVTSGGGEDTQYF.

The rearrangement links TRBV27 to TRBJ1-1; 10 bases agree with TRBD1. The V gene end was trimmed by 5 bases and the J gene end by 7 bases; junction bases not matched to a gene: 10. The CDR3 is 15 residues long. CDR1 and CDR2 from the germline V gene are MNHEY and SMNVEV (reference sequence). The CDR3 loop reads CASSNPGQGKGEAFF. CDR3 bases: TGTGCCAGCAGTAATCCGGGACAGGGGAAGGGTGAAGCTTTCTTT.

The chain has TRBV14 and TRBJ1-2; perhaps TRBD1 as D (6 bases). Germline CDR1 SGHDN, CDR2 FVKESK. V lost 0 bases and J lost 5, with 13 bases in between. This CDR3 has 15 amino acids. CDR3 amino acids: CASSQEVGASYGYTF. Written as DNA, the CDR3 is TGTGCCAGCAGCCAAGAAGTGGGGGCTAGTTATGGCTACACCTTC.

This clone was found once. The chain uses TRBV7-2 and TRBJ1-5; D is perhaps TRBD1 (5 bases). The V end was cut by 8 bases, the J end by 4 bases, with 15 bases between. Germline V CDR1 and CDR2: SGHTA, FQGNSA. The CDR3 extends over 14 amino acids. CDR3 sequence reads: CASAEGAGNQPQHF. The CDR3 nucleotides are TGTGCCAGCGCTGAAGGGGCAGGTAATCAGCCCCAGCATTTT.

The chain uses TRBV4-2 and TRBJ2-2, with 8 nucleotides matching TRBD1. Germline trimming cut 5 bases from V and 3 bases from J; bases unmatched to any gene: 8. Germline CDR1 is LGHNA and CDR2 is YNFKEQ. The CDR3 is 16 amino acids. CDR3: CASSLRQGQDTGELFF. As DNA, the CDR3 is TGTGCCAGCAGCTTAAGACAGGGGCAGGACACCGGGGAGCTGTTTTTT.

The rearrangement uses TRBV18 and TRBJ2-3; D unclear. The V end lost 3 bases, the J end lost 6 bases, and 16 bases lay between the germline ends. Germline CDR1 KGHSH, CDR2 LQKENI. This CDR3 comprises 15 residues. CDR3 nucleotide sequence: TGTGCCAGCTCACCGCGGAGTAATGCGTGGGATACGCAGTATTTT. Translating it yields CASSPRSNAWDTQYF.

The sample holds a few counts of this clone. The chain couples TRBV28 to TRBJ1-3, with D maybe TRBD1 (6 bases). CDR1 is MDHEN and CDR2 is SYDVKM in the germline V gene. V lost 4 bases and J lost 1, with 14 bases in between. The CDR3 totals 16 residues. CDR3 sequence: CASSSPGEGSGNTIYF. Written as DNA, the CDR3 is TGTGCCAGCAGTTCCCCAGGGGAGGGATCTGGAAACACCATATATTTT. Supplemented by reference TRBV28 and TRBJ1-3, the full variable domain reads DVKVTQSSRYLVKRTGEKVFLECVQDMDHENMFWYRQDPGLGLRLIYFSYDVKMKEKGDIPEGYSVSREKKERFSLILESASTNQTSMYLCASSSPGEGSGNTIYFGEGSWLTVV.

The chain has TRBV6-5 and TRBJ2-7, with 11 positions matching TRBD2. J gave up 3 bases and V 8 bases, and 9 bases lay outside the gene matches. Germline V gene data show CDR1 as MNHEY and CDR2 as SVGAGI. The CDR3 has 15 residues. For the CDR3, the DNA is TGTGCCAGCCGAATACTAGCGGGGGAAAACTACGAGCAGTACTTC. Its translation: CASRILAGENYEQYF.

The rearrangement joins TRBV14 to TRBJ1-2, with unresolved D. The CDR3 sequence is 15 residues long. Germline-derived CDR1 and CDR2 are SGHDN and FVKESK. The germline V and J ends were trimmed by 2 bases and 8 bases, with 18 bases remaining between them. The CDR3 DNA follows: TGTGCCAGCAGCCAATTAAACGCACTATCCGGCGGCTACACCTTC. Translated: CASSQLNALSGGYTF.

The genes are TRBV4-1 and TRBJ1-5; D perhaps matches TRBD1 (5 bases). This CDR3 spans 14 amino acids. The germline V gene has CDR1 MGHRA and CDR2 YSYEKL. V lost 4 bases, J lost 2 bases, and 9 bases lay in between. As DNA, the CDR3 is TGCGCCAGCAGCCGAGGAGGGGGCAATCAGCCCCAGCATTTT. Translated: CASSRGGGNQPQHF.

In nucleotides, the CDR3 is TGTGCCAGCTCACCTTACGGACAGGGAAACACCGGGGAGCTGTTTTTT. It specifies CASSPYGQGNTGELFF. J is TRBJ2-2 and V is TRBV18, with 8 bases that match TRBD1. Unmatched junction bases numbered 5, after V lost 3 bases and J lost 2 bases. This CDR3 has 16 amino acids. Germline CDR1 and CDR2: KGHSH and LQKENI.

This clone was found a few times. The chain combines TRBV27 with TRBJ1-2; 8 bases fit TRBD1. The CDR3 loop spans 16 amino acids. Trimming at V came to 5 bases and at J to 1 base, leaving 9 bases not matched to a gene. Germline CDR1 MNHEY, CDR2 SMNVEV (reference sequence). CDR3 DNA: TGTGCCAGCAGTGCCCGACAGGGGACGGGTAACTATGGCTACACCTTC. This encodes CASSARQGTGNYGYTF.

The chain joins TRBV14 to TRBJ2-1; no definite D call. This CDR3 has 11 amino acids. Germline CDR1 SGHDN, CDR2 FVKESK. V was trimmed by 4 bases and J by 7 bases, leaving 5 bases between them. The CDR3 protein is CASSPGNEQFF. The CDR3 DNA follows: TGTGCCAGCAGCCCCGGGAATGAGCAGTTCTTC.

Comment on this clone: An end of the junction does not agree with germline; a read error may underlie this. CDR3 bases: TGTGCCAGCCGTGAGTCGGGACAGGGGGCCGGAAACACCATATATTTT. It yields the protein CASRESGQGAGNTIYF. The chain employs TRBV6-1 and TRBJ1-3, with 12 bases lining up with TRBD1. This CDR3 spans 16 amino acids. The germline V gene has CDR1 MNHNS and CDR2 SASEGT.

This clone was counted only a few times. The chain uses TRBV28 and TRBJ1-6; TRBD1 is a possible D gene (5 bases). CDR1 MDHEN and CDR2 SYDVKM come from the germline V gene. Between the trimmed V and J ends, which lost 11 bases and 9 bases, there was a span of 23 bases. The CDR3 length is 15 residues. The CDR3 loop reads CAARVRGRGGSPLHF. DNA of the CDR3: TGTGCCGCACGTGTTCGGGGACGGGGAGGTTCACCCCTCCACTTT.

In its sample, this clone was seen once. The V call is TRBV18, the J call TRBJ2-3; TRBD1 agrees at 7 bases. In germline, CDR1 is KGHSH, CDR2 LQKENI. Unmatched junction bases numbered 12, after V lost 2 bases and J lost 4 bases. The CDR3 extends over 17 amino acids. The CDR3, as DNA: TGTGCCAGCTCACCAAGGGGGCGCGGAAGCAAGGCAGATACGCAGTATTTT. Protein product: CASSPRGRGSKADTQYF.

This rearrangement joins TRBV7-3 to TRBJ1-3; D gene uncertain. Deletions cut 6 bases from V and 5 bases from J, with 11 bases between. The CDR3 consists of 13 residues. Germline-derived CDR1 and CDR2 are SGHTA and FQGTGA. This chain's CDR3 is CASRPGTRNTIYF. The CDR3 DNA reads TGTGCCAGCAGGCCAGGTACAAGAAACACCATATATTTT.

This clone has only a few counts. The chain employs TRBV10-3 and TRBJ1-1; D unclear. The CDR3 consists of 11 residues. V gave up 10 bases and J gave up 1 base, with 7 bases separating them. The germline gives CDR1 ENHRY, CDR2 SYGVKD. CDR3: CATLKNTEAFF. The CDR3 DNA reads as TGTGCCACCCTGAAGAACACTGAAGCTTTCTTT.

The rearrangement links TRBV3-1 (or the pseudogene TRBV3-2) to TRBJ2-1; D is possibly TRBD1 (6 bases). The CDR3 loop spans 16 amino acids. Germline loops: CDR1 LGHDT, CDR2 YNNKEL (reference sequence). The V gene lost 4 bases and the J gene lost 1 base, with 14 bases spanning the gap. The CDR3 bases are TGTGCCAGCAGCCGACGGACAGCGTCTTCCTACAATGAGCAGTTCTTC. Amino acid sequence: CASSRRTASSYNEQFF.

The chain uses TRBV7-9 and TRBJ2-3, with D unclear. The CDR3 consists of 11 residues. The V end was cut by 4 bases, the J end by 5 bases, with 4 bases between. The germline V gene encodes CDR1 SEHNR and CDR2 FQNEAQ (reference sequence). The CDR3 coding sequence is TGTGCCAGCAGCTCCCAAGATACGCAGTATTTT. Protein: CASSSQDTQYF.

This sequence joins TRBV6-1 and TRBJ2-2, with D possibly TRBD1 on 5 matching bases. The germline V and J ends were trimmed by 3 bases and 5 bases, with 13 bases remaining between them. The germline V gene encodes CDR1 MNHNS and CDR2 SASEGT. The CDR3 sequence is 15 residues long. CDR3 region: CASSDSRKGTGELFF. Here the CDR3 DNA reads TGTGCCAGCAGTGATAGTAGGAAGGGGACCGGGGAGCTGTTTTTT.

The CDR3 DNA is TGTGCCAGCAGCCTATCCGCCCGGGGTAATCAGCCCCAGCATTTT. It specifies CASSLSARGNQPQHF. The chain uses TRBV5-5 and TRBJ1-5; D gene unclear. CDR3 size: 15 residues. Germline V CDR1 and CDR2: SGHKS, YYEKEE (reference sequence). Deletions cut 4 bases from V and 4 bases from J, with 15 bases between.

The chain's CDR3 is CASSQGGKQPQHF. CDR3 DNA: TGTGCCAGCAGCCAAGGAGGGAAACAGCCCCAGCATTTT. The chain employs TRBV3-1 (or the pseudogene TRBV3-2) and TRBJ1-5; no clear D gene. The V gene's germline CDR1 is LGHDT and CDR2 YNNKEL (reference sequence). This CDR3 is 13 amino acids long. The V end lost 1 base, the J end lost 7 bases, and 8 bases lay between the germline ends.

This clone was recorded a few times. This chain links TRBV29-1 with TRBJ1-1; D may be TRBD1 (5 bases). The CDR3 is made up of 13 amino acids. With 6 bases removed from V and 0 bases from J, the gap between germline ends came to 11 bases. CDR1 is SQVTM, CDR2 ANQGSEA, per germline. The CDR3 region has the DNA TGCAGCGTGTGGGACGGTATGAACACTGAAGCTTTCTTT. It encodes CSVWDGMNTEAFF.